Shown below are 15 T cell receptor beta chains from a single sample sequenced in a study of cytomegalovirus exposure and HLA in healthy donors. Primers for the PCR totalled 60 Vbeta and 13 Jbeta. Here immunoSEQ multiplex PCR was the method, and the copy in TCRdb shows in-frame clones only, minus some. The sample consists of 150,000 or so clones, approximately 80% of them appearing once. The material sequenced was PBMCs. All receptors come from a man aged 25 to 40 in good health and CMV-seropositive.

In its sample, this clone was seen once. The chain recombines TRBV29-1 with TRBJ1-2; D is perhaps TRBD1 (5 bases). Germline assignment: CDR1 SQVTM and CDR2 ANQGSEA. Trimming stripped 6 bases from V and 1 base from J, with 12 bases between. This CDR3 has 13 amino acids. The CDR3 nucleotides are TGCAGCGTCCAGGACAACCATAACTATGGCTACACCTTC. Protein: CSVQDNHNYGYTF.

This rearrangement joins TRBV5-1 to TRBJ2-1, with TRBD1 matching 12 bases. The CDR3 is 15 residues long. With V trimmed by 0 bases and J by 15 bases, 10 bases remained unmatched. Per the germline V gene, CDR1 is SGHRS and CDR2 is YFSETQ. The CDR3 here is CASSLEGTGGWEWFF. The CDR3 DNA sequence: TGCGCCAGCAGCTTGGAGGGGACAGGGGGCTGGGAGTGGTTCTTC.

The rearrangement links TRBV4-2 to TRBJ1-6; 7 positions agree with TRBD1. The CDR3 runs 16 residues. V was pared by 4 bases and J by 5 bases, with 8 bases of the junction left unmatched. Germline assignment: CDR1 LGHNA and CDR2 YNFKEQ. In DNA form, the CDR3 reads TGTGCCAGCAGCCTCGGGACAGCAAAAGATAATTCACCCCTCCACTTT. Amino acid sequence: CASSLGTAKDNSPLHF.

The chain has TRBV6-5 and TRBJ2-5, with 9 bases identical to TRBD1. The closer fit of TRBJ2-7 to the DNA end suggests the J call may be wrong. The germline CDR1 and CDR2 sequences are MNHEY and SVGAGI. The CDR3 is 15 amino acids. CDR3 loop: CASSYAGQGTYEQYF. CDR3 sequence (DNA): TGTGCCAGCAGTTACGCCGGACAGGGGACTTACGAGCAGTACTTC.

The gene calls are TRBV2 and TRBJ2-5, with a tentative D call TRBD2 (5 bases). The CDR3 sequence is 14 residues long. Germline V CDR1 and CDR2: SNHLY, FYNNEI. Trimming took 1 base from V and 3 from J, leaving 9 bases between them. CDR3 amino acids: CASSEESGKETQYF. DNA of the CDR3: TGTGCCAGCAGTGAAGAAAGCGGAAAAGAGACCCAGTACTTC.

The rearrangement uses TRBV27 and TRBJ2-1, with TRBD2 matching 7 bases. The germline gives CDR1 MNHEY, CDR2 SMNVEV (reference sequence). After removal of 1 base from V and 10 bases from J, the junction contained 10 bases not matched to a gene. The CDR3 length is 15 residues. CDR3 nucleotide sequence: TGTGCCAGCAGTTTATGGGGCGGGAGTGAGGGAGAGCAGTTCTTC. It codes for CASSLWGGSEGEQFF.

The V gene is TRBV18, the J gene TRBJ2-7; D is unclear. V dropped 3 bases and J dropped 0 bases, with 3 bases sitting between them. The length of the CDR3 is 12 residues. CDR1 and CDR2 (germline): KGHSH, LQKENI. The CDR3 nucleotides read TGTGCCAGCTCACCGAGCTCCTACGAGCAGTACTTC. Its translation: CASSPSSYEQYF.

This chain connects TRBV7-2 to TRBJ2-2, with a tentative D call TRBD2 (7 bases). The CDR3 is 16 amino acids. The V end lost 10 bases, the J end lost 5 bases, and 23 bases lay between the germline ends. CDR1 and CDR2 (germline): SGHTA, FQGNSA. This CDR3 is CATQGGQGRWTGELFF. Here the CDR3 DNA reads TGTGCCACCCAGGGAGGGCAGGGGCGATGGACCGGGGAGCTGTTTTTT.

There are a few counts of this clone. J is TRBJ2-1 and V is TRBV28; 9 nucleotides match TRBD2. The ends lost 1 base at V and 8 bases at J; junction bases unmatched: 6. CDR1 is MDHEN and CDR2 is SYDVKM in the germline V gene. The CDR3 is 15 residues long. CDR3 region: CASSLFAGGHHEQFF. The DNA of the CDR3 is TGTGCCAGCAGTTTATTTGCGGGAGGGCATCATGAGCAGTTCTTC. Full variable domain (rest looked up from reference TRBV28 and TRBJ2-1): DVKVTQSSRYLVKRTGEKVFLECVQDMDHENMFWYRQDPGLGLRLIYFSYDVKMKEKGDIPEGYSVSREKKERFSLILESASTNQTSMYLCASSLFAGGHHEQFFGPGTRLTVL.

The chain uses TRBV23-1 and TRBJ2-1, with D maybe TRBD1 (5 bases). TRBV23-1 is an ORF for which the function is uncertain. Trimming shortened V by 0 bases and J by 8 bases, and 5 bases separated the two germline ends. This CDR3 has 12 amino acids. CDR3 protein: CASSQSRDEQFF. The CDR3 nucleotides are TGCGCCAGCAGTCAATCCAGGGATGAGCAGTTCTTC.

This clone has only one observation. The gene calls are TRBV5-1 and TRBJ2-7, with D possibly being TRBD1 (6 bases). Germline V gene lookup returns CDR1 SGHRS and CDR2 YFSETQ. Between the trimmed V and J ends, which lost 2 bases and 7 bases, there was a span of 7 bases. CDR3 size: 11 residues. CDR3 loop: CASSLDREQYF. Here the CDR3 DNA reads TGCGCCAGCAGCTTAGACAGGGAGCAGTACTTC.

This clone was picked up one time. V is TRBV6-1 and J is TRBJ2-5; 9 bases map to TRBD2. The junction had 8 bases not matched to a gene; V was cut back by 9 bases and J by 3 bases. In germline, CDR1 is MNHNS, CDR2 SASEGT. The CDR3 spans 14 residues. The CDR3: CASAASGIKETQYF. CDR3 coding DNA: TGTGCCAGTGCGGCTAGCGGGATCAAAGAGACCCAGTACTTC.

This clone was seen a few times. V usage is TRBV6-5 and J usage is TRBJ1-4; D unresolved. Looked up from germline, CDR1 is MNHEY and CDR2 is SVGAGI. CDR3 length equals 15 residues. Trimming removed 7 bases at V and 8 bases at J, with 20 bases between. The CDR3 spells CASTSTFATKEKLFF. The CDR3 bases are TGTGCCAGCACCTCGACATTCGCCACGAAGGAAAAACTGTTTTTT.

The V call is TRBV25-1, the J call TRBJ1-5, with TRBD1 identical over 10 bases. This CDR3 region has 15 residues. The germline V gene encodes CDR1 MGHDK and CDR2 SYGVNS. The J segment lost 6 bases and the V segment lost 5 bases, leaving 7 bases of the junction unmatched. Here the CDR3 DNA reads TGTGCCAGCAGTAAGACAGGGGGCGAGGCTCAGCCCCAGCATTTT. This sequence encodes CASSKTGGEAQPQHF.

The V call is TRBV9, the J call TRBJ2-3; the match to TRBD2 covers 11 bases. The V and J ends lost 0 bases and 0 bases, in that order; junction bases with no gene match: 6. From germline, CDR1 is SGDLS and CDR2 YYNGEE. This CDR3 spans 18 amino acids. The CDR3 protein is CASSVGASGRTSTDTQYF. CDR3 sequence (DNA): TGTGCCAGCAGCGTAGGAGCTAGCGGGAGGACTAGCACAGATACGCAGTATTTT.